This T cell receptor beta chain was captured in a study of CD8 T cells in Susac syndrome. Reverse transcription of about 0.5 to 1 ug RNA was carried out with random hexamers. TCRdb ran MiXCR on the immunoSEQ multiplex PCR reads and lists one entry per CDR3 protein. Of some 300,000 distinct CDR3 sequences listed, 65% to 90% are singletons. The V end lost 2 bases, the J end lost 8 bases, and 12 bases lay between the germline ends. CDR3 size: 13 residues. The germline V gene has CDR1 DFQATT and CDR2 SNEGSKA (reference sequence). Negative isolation was applied to CD8+ and CD4+ T cells, and FACS enrichment was applied to TEMRA cells.

The sequence was obtained from a human donor with multiple sclerosis. The V and J genes are TRBV20-1 and TRBJ1-4; D is unresolved. Sequencing used CD8+ T cells from PBMCs. The CDR3 is CSARSHEQEKLFF. The DNA for the CDR3 is TGCAGTGCTAGATCGCATGAGCAGGAAAAACTGTTTTTT.